This entry features one TCR beta chain sequence. It lacks a known antigen. Base qualities are missing; no much larger clone stands one base away. Per the germline V gene (reference sequence), SEHNR is the CDR1 and FQNEAQ is the CDR2. The CDR3 goes from the cysteine to the phenylalanine over 15 residues. The read is trimmed to its CDR3 DNA, 45 bases read in frame from base 1. After removal of 1 base from V and 6 bases from J, the junction retains 6 bases not matched to a gene. These data belong to a study of cytomegalovirus exposure and HLA in healthy donors (dated by TCRdb to the late 2010s). Context from the whole study: An earlier analysis of under 600 of the donors reported 250 to 300 Gb of sequence data and roughly 100 million unique TCR beta sequences from 150 million to 200 million T cells. Approximately 300 gigabases of sequencing data and around 90 million unique TCR sequences made up an early release that covered several hundred HLA-typed donors. Of the roughly 400 genotyped donors, roughly 80% were placed in the genetic ancestry cluster associated with self-reported Caucasian donors. The study was designed to test whether signatures of past pathogen exposure could be identified by cataloging public T cell receptors. The T cell repertoires of 700 or so subjects were profiled by immunosequencing and related to cytomegalovirus serostatus. A separate validation cohort of roughly 130 different subjects was used in addition to the roughly 700-subject first cohort. High-throughput TCR immunosequencing, statistical association of individual TCRs with disease status, and machine learning were combined to predict cytomegalovirus infection status. To study patterns of TCR occurrence, a later analysis re-analyzed previously published TCR beta repertoires from around 660 donors and added high-resolution HLA genotyping. In the later analysis, no new phenotypic data were used to find candidate immune exposures; instead, reliance was placed on TCR beta sequences and their occurrence across donors. An earlier analysis of around 640 of the donors used high-throughput TCR beta sequencing to judge whether each TCR beta V gene segment behaved as functional or pseudogenic. Donor age, sex, ethnicity and CMV serostatus were compiled alongside the repertoire data. A later genetic analysis took genome-wide SNP genotypes for about 55% of the roughly 700 donors and used that subset as a discovery cohort. Every repertoire in the discovery cohort had been generated on one and the same sequencing platform. HLA typing covered class I and class II loci at four-digit resolution. The number of donors typed differed by locus, with roughly 620-630 for A, B, C, DRB1 and DQB1, roughly 550 for DQA1, 600 to 610 for DPA1, and around 430 for DPB1. Because of strong linkage in the cohort, 5 or 6 DR-DQ haplotypes were treated as single units for association and clustering. Among roughly 370 genotyped donors of the cohort, an average of 235,054 unique TCR beta nucleotide sequences were sequenced per donor, about a sixth of them non-productive. Broad study findings and their caveats: Linkage disequilibrium might explain the correlated functional status among segregating V segments, but an unknown experimental factor could not be ruled out. The presence/absence analyses assumed that sequencing depth was roughly uniform across donors, and that assumption may not be true. A few of the identified cytomegalovirus-associated TCR beta chains were confirmed in vitro to be specific for cytomegalovirus antigens. A later analysis associated approximately 17,000 TCR beta sequences with specific HLA alleles at a false discovery rate of 0.05. A later genetic analysis associated a missense DCLRE1C variant with V-gene and J-gene trimming of TCR beta chains, and an independent cohort replicated the association. HLA typing was unavailable for some donors at each locus, so association tests used only the typed subset. The only immune exposure information available for the cohort was CMV serostatus. Compared with equally common non-associated chains, HLA-associated TCR beta chains in a later analysis were more clonally expanded and had lower generation probabilities. The sequencing pipeline was judged likely to have produced a cluster of highly shared sequence variants as a technical artifact. Because the 87-base-pair reads could not distinguish some IMGT-functional V segments, including TRBV6-2 and TRBV6-3, those segments were excluded. Most CMV-associated TCR beta chains appeared to be HLA-restricted in a later analysis, and the HLA associations seemed to be driven largely by CMV exposure. The authors suggested that the approach could potentially be extended to other disease states and immunological phenotypes. Because counts were too low, roughly 16 rarely observed V segments, including chromosome 9 orphons, were left out of the earlier analysis of about 620 of the donors. In both the original and validation cohorts, the classifier was reported to diagnose cytomegalovirus status with high specificity and sensitivity. Assigning TCR associations to individual alleles was difficult when HLA alleles, especially DR and DQ, strongly co-occurred. A total of some 180 TCR beta chains were listed by the study as associated with cytomegalovirus. A further reported finding was that TCR beta sequences accurately predicted the HLA-A and HLA-B alleles for most subjects in the first cohort. Several of the top co-occurrence clusters appeared to be linked to parvovirus B19, influenza, CMV and Epstein-Barr virus, according to a later analysis. In a later genetic analysis, fewer N-insertions in productive TCRs were reported among donors in an Asian-associated ancestry cluster than the approximately 710-donor mean. In this cohort, only TCR beta chains were sequenced, and detectable features were limited by the absence of alpha or paired-chain data. While some public TCRs were present in many individuals, most TCR sequences turned up only very rarely across donors. In an earlier analysis of approximately 600 of the donors, most TCR beta V segments were observed in productive rearrangements about 87% or about 30% of the time, broadly matching IMGT annotations. According to a later analysis, TCR association rates differed among HLA loci, with DRB1 alleles showing the most associated TCRs and HLA-C alleles showing the fewest.

Libraries came from the immunoSEQ multiplex PCR assay. For the multiplex PCR, a mixture combining 60 forward primers for TCR Vbeta segments and 13 reverse primers for TCR Jbeta segments was used. A multiplex PCR assay on genomic DNA amplified the CDR3 region of rearranged TCR beta genes. The amplified TCR beta libraries were sequenced on the Illumina HiSeq System as 87-base-pair reads. The paper's processing steps were these. A later analysis counted tens of millions of unique TCR beta chains across the 550 to 700 repertoires, and around 9.9 million of these chains were shared by at least two donors. Raw reads were error-corrected and collapsed into unique sequences by a nearest-neighbor algorithm in which closely related sequences were merged to remove PCR and sequencing errors. To assign V, D and J gene segments, CDR3 sequences were aligned to IMGT reference sequences. Each retained sequence needed at least a six-nucleotide match to both a V gene segment and a J gene segment. Rearrangements were called productive when the CDR3 lacked stop codons and stayed in frame with V and J; all others were non-productive. CDR3 was defined according to IMGT convention as the region running from the second conserved V-encoded cysteine to the conserved J-encoded phenylalanine. The earlier analysis of some 580 of the donors excluded any sequence lacking an unambiguous match to a single V gene segment. In an earlier analysis of almost 600 of the donors, a V segment was called functional when productive rearrangements were above 56.7%, and segregating when the standard deviation between donors exceeded 5%. A statistical classification framework was built for diagnosing cytomegalovirus status from the catalog of TCR beta chain sequences. In a later analysis, V and J genes were assigned by comparing TCR nucleotide sequences against IMGT/GENE-DB human TR gene sequences. In a later analysis, CDR3 sequences and most-parsimonious VDJ recombination scenarios were assigned using the TCRdist pipeline. In a later analysis, each TCR beta chain was defined by its CDR3 amino acid sequence together with its V-gene family, and reads lacking a unique V-gene family were excluded. A later analysis removed several hundred highly shared, low-generation-probability nucleotide sequences to deal with suspected cross-contamination and a sequencing artifact. In a later analysis, a clonal expansion index was calculated for each public chain from normalized within-repertoire ranks of inferred template counts. A later analysis computed generation probabilities with a VDJ recombination model fitted to out-of-frame rearrangements, and checked the results against IGoR. In a later analysis, TCR-TCR, TCR-HLA and TCR-CMV co-occurrence was scored with hypergeometric tests, and a repertoire-size bias correction was applied to TCR pairs. In a later analysis, false discovery rates were estimated by permuting HLA or CMV assignments 20 times. A later analysis grouped co-occurring TCRs with DBSCAN, adding TCRdist sequence similarity when clustering within HLA-allele-positive subsets. Repertoires with fewer than 30,000 or more than 120,000 public chains were left out of co-occurrence clustering, as were a few repertoires with anomalous nucleotide sharing. TCRdb carries this immuneACCESS record with in-frame sequences only. Its versions omit some clonotypes, under half of them owing to an unresolved V gene in the studies checked, with the rest unexplained. V and J calls plus clone size are reproduced from that table; the DNA served to infer D and trimming. The sample table lists roughly 140,000 clones, about four fifths of them with a count of one. The leading ten clones occupy approximately 6.1% of the sample.

In total, more than 500 healthy bone marrow donors made up the cohort. At the time of sampling, all cohort members were nominally healthy, though unrecorded immune exposures were likely present. The donor tested CMV seropositive and was one of the 289 seropositive cohort members. Every donor gave a peripheral blood sample, and the peripheral blood mononuclear cells from that sample were used for TCR beta sequencing. Genomic DNA extraction from the blood cell samples was performed with the Qiagen DNeasy Blood Extraction Kit. What was sequenced was PBMCs. The sequence links TRBV7-9 to TRBJ1-1; TRBD1 fits 9 bases in the junction. The TCR sequence derives from a man younger than 45 in good health and CMV-seropositive. The CDR3 here reads CASSLGGTGTSEAFF. The DNA reads as follows: TGTGCCAGCAGCTTAGGTGGGACAGGGACATCTGAAGCTTTCTTT.